This T cell receptor (beta chain) was captured by sequencing in a study of blood T cell repertoires in COVID-19. Study context: Sites across the United States, Italy and Spain contributed samples from acute and convalescent COVID-19. Nucleic acid was either cDNA or gDNA, and it came from T cells, B-cell-depleted T cells, or PBMCs.

Per the original data handling: Amplification of reference gene primers provided the estimated nucleated cell counts. Method: immunoSEQ multiplex PCR; TCRdb's copy keeps in-frame clones and lacks some. That table is the source of V, J and clone size, and D and trimming were worked out from the DNA. The sample lists around 150,000 clones; 75% to 85% were seen once. This receptor was taken from a woman aged 50 to 60 in a cohort sampled during active or convalescent COVID-19. The sample comprised peripheral blood.

CDR3 in DNA: TGTGCCAGTAGCTCCGGGACAGGGTTTGGAAACACCATATATTTT. Encoded protein: CASSSGTGFGNTIYF. J is TRBJ1-3 and V is TRBV19; 9 nucleotides agree with TRBD1. Germline V gives CDR1 LNHDA, CDR2 SQIVND (reference sequence). This CDR3 has 15 residues. V trimming: 6 bases; J trimming: 3 bases; junction bases outside the gene matches: 6.